The sample holds a few counts of the clone carrying this T cell receptor beta chain. The CDR3 is 17 residues long. Unmatched junction bases numbered 10, after V lost 8 bases and J lost 0 bases. Germline V gene lookup returns CDR1 LNHDA and CDR2 SQIVND (reference sequence). The data were taken from a study of T cell changes during pregnancy in multiple sclerosis. Generated by immunoSEQ multiplex PCR, the TCRdb table keeps only in-frame clones and is missing some. The table lists under 30,000 clones, roughly 90% of them singletons. The J gene is TRBJ1-6, the V gene TRBV19, with 7 bases aligning to TRBD1. The receptor was isolated from a female donor in good health, enrolled as a control in a pregnancy study. This material consisted of CD4+ T cells from peripheral blood mononuclear cells, taken in the first trimester of pregnancy. This CDR3 reads CASATWDSHSYNSPLHF. DNA of the CDR3: TGTGCCAGTGCTACTTGGGACAGCCACTCCTATAATTCACCCCTCCACTTT. Full variable domain (missing parts from reference TRBV19 and TRBJ1-6): DGGITQSPKYLFRKEGQNVTLSCEQNLNHDAMYWYRQDPGQGLRLIYYSQIVNDFQKGDIAEGYSVSREKKESFPLTVTSAQKNPTAFYLCASATWDSHSYNSPLHFGNGTRLTVT.